This T cell receptor beta chain is drawn from a study of blood T cell repertoires in COVID-19. Study at large: Material from acute and convalescent COVID-19 was sourced from the United States, Italy and Spain. Sample material is recorded as cDNA or gDNA derived from T cells, B-cell-depleted T cells, or PBMCs.

CDR1 is SGHTA and CDR2 is FQGNSA in the germline V gene. The V gene lost 3 bases and the J gene lost 2 bases, with 11 bases spanning the gap. This CDR3 contains 15 residues. Enrolment of Seattle patients took place during active infection, and they were followed longitudinally. How the authors handled the data: Nucleated cell counts were estimated from reference gene primer amplification. The assay was immunoSEQ multiplex PCR, and TCRdb's table has in-frame clones only and misses some. That table is the source of V, J and clone size, and D and trimming were worked out from the DNA. Here the sample spans under 450,000 clones, about 88% being singletons.

The specimen sequenced was peripheral blood. This clonotype was sampled from a woman aged 40-49 years with COVID-19, enrolled during active disease. The V gene is TRBV7-2, the J gene TRBJ2-4, with D perhaps matching TRBD2 (6 bases). The CDR3 DNA follows: TGTGCCAGCAGCTTCGATCGGGGGACCAAAAACATTCAGTACTTC. It translates to CASSFDRGTKNIQYF.